The 9 T cell receptor beta chains below come from one sample, sequenced in a study of lymphopenia after photon versus proton radiotherapy. Profiling relied on immunoSEQ multiplex PCR, and the TCRdb table lists in-frame clones only, not all of them. The repertoire includes fewer than 30,000 clones, more than 75% of them detected once, and under 0.9% sits in the top ten. The material was peripheral blood, obtained from a patient treated with photon-based radiotherapy. The receptors here all came from a woman in her 50s with cholangiocarcinoma.

The chain uses TRBV2 and TRBJ1-5; D is possibly TRBD1 (6 bases). Deletions cut 4 bases from V and 4 bases from J, with 11 bases between. CDR3 length equals 14 residues. From germline, CDR1 is SNHLY and CDR2 FYNNEI. The CDR3 here is CASSADSQNQPQHF. The CDR3 bases are TGTGCCAGCAGTGCGGACAGTCAGAATCAGCCCCAGCATTTT.

This chain joins TRBV11-2 and TRBJ1-4, with a tentative D call TRBD1 (6 bases). Between the trimmed V and J ends, which lost 3 bases and 4 bases, there was a span of 9 bases. The length of the CDR3 is 14 residues. CDR1 is SGHAT, CDR2 FQNNGV, per germline. CDR3 amino acids: CASSFGRGNEKLFF. CDR3 sequence (DNA): TGTGCCAGCAGCTTTGGCAGGGGTAATGAAAAACTGTTTTTT.

The chain recombines TRBV2 with TRBJ1-1, with a weak D call TRBD1 (6 bases). Trimming left V 6 bases short and J 2 bases short, with 10 bases between. Germline V gives CDR1 SNHLY, CDR2 FYNNEI. The CDR3 consists of 13 residues. CDR3 region: CASRWTANTEAFF. The CDR3 nucleotides read TGTGCCAGCAGATGGACAGCCAACACTGAAGCTTTCTTT.

This rearrangement joins TRBV2 to TRBJ1-5; weak D call: TRBD1 (5 bases). V shed 6 bases and J shed 0 bases, with 24 bases lying between them. Germline CDR1 is SNHLY and CDR2 is FYNNEI. This CDR3 region has 19 residues. This CDR3 is CASRGDGARDFYSNQPQHF. The CDR3 nucleotides are TGTGCCAGCAGGGGGGACGGAGCCCGCGACTTCTATAGCAATCAGCCCCAGCATTTT.

The chain carries TRBV30 and TRBJ1-5; D is unresolved. The V gene lost 0 bases and the J gene lost 1 base, with 4 bases spanning the gap. CDR3 length: 13 residues. The V gene's germline CDR1 is GTSNPN and CDR2 SVGIG (reference sequence). CDR3 in amino acids: CAWSVLSNQPQHF. The CDR3, as DNA: TGTGCCTGGAGTGTCTTAAGCAATCAGCCCCAGCATTTT. Full variable domain (missing parts from reference TRBV30 and TRBJ1-5): SQTIHQWPATLVQPVGSPLSLECTVEGTSNPNLYWYRQAAGRGLQLLFYSVGIGQISSEVPQNLSASRPQDRQFILSSKKLLLSDSGFYLCAWSVLSNQPQHFGDGTRLSIL.

V gene TRBV12-1 combines with J gene TRBJ1-2; the listed D gene, TRBD1, was not tested against the DNA. TRBV12-1 is recorded as a pseudogene. The CDR3 covers 15 residues. CDR3 sequence reads: CASSFWTYPRYGYTF. In DNA form, the CDR3 reads TGTGCCAGCAGCTTCTGGACATATCCACGGTATGGCTACACCTTC.

The chain uses TRBV10-1 and TRBJ2-1; D unclear. The V gene lost 3 bases and the J gene lost 0 bases, with 9 bases spanning the gap. The germline V gene encodes CDR1 WNHNN and CDR2 SYGVQD (reference sequence). This CDR3 is 15 amino acids long. Written as DNA, the CDR3 is TGCGCCAGCAGTGATTCCCCGAGCTCCTACAATGAGCAGTTCTTC. The encoded protein is CASSDSPSSYNEQFF.

This clone appeared once. The chain recombines TRBV7-2 with TRBJ1-1; unclear D gene. Germline CDR1 SGHTA, CDR2 FQGNSA. V lost 5 bases and J 1 base, leaving 14 bases between the germline ends. The CDR3 covers 15 residues. The CDR3 spells CASSLRLGSNTEAFF. For the CDR3, the DNA is TGTGCCAGCAGCCTACGCTTAGGGTCGAACACTGAAGCTTTCTTT.

This chain connects TRBV10-1 to TRBJ1-1; D possibly corresponds to TRBD1 (6 bases). Germline V lookup: CDR1 WNHNN, CDR2 SYGVQD (reference sequence). V was trimmed by 4 bases and J by 3 bases, leaving 18 bases between them. The CDR3 consists of 16 residues. The chain's CDR3 is CASSGHQQGEDTEAFF. The CDR3 DNA reads TGCGCCAGCAGTGGTCACCAACAGGGTGAGGACACTGAAGCTTTCTTT.